This paragraph covers one TCR beta chain sequence. Between the trimmed V and J ends, which lost 0 bases and 8 bases, there was a span of 15 bases. CDR3 length: 15 amino acids. Germline CDR1 SGHRS, CDR2 YFSETQ. As processed by the authors: Researchers report that nucleated cell counts were estimated from reference gene primer amplification. Clones were read by immunoSEQ multiplex PCR, and TCRdb kept only the in-frame ones, dropping some. For V, J and clone size, that table is used; D and trimming come from the DNA. The data contain fewer than 400,000 clones, about nine tenths of them seen just once; the ten biggest clones take up 1.8%. Seattle's enrolled individuals joined amid active infection and were then monitored longitudinally. This sample is part of a study of blood T cell repertoires in COVID-19. The wider study: The United States, Italy and Spain were the sources of the acute and convalescent COVID-19 samples. PBMCs, B-cell-depleted T cells, or T cells were the source of the cDNA or gDNA that made up the material.

Sequencing was performed on peripheral blood. The receptor was isolated from a woman younger than 45 with COVID-19, enrolled during active disease. V is TRBV5-1 and J is TRBJ2-1; D unclear. CDR3 amino acids: CASSLGQGTRDEQFF. As DNA, the CDR3 is TGCGCCAGCAGCTTGGGTCAAGGCACTCGGGATGAGCAGTTCTTC.